This is a list of T cell receptor beta chains from one sample in a study of CD8+ T cells in alopecia areata. Method: immunoSEQ multiplex PCR; TCRdb's copy keeps in-frame clones and lacks some. The sample carries hundreds of thousands of clones, approximately 61% recorded once. Sequencing was performed on CD4+ T cells sorted from blood, taken at week 0. Every receptor here comes from a human donor with alopecia areata. Both conserved end residues are part of each CDR3.

TRBV7-8	TRBJ1-5	CASSLAGGNQPQHF
TRBV4-1	TRBJ1-2	CASSQAEQAWGYTF
TRBV11-2	TRBJ1-1	CASSLVNAEAFF
TRBV6-5	TRBJ1-1	CASSYSGGQMNTEAFF
TRBV18	TRBJ1-5	CASSPQKGNQPQHF
TRBV19	TRBJ2-6	CASSIDGGLLTGANVLTF
TRBV15	TRBJ2-5	CATSRGGTSGGETQYF
TRBV9	TRBJ1-1	CASSVRGSSTEAFF
TRBV11-2	TRBJ1-1	CASSFLDTTNTEAFF
TRBV19	TRBJ1-5	CASSIGGQPQHF
TRBV6-1	TRBJ1-2	CASRPRQPENGYTF
TRBV4-2	TRBJ1-4	CASSQGQSANEKLFF
TRBV5-1	TRBJ1-2	CASSLEYAADGYTF
TRBV18	TRBJ1-2	CASSPVTGDAYGYTF
TRBV30	TRBJ1-1	CAWGRGSAFF
TRBV19	TRBJ1-2	CASSKGSSTWYGYTF
TRBV2	TRBJ2-7	CATRRDSHYEQYF
TRBV11-2	TRBJ1-2	CASRQIQGYINYGYTF
TRBV7-9	TRBJ2-1	CASSLAVAGNEQFF
TRBV19	TRBJ1-1	CASSTGGRLNTEAFF
TRBV30	TRBJ1-2	CASRDSYNYGYTF
TRBV7-9	TRBJ2-1	CASSSWQGLSRSYNEQFF
TRBV5-1	TRBJ1-1	CASSDAARSMNTEAFF
TRBV20-1	TRBJ2-1	CSANRDTEQFF
TRBV30	TRBJ2-6	CAWGRTSGANVLTF
TRBV4-2	TRBJ2-7	CASSQDDRGNYEQYF
TRBV29-1	TRBJ2-5	CSVEFGETQYF
TRBV18	TRBJ2-3	CASSPASVTDTQYF
TRBV29-1	TRBJ1-1	CSVALNTEAFF
TRBV11-2	TRBJ2-5	CASRWTHLETQYF
TRBV30	TRBJ2-2	CAWNIGGIGELFF
TRBV19	TRBJ1-2	CASSARGNYGYTF
TRBV4-1	TRBJ2-5	CASSQVTSGRETQYF
TRBV14	TRBJ2-2	CASSPDYYTGELFF
TRBV4-2	TRBJ2-7	CASSNPERAGYEQYF
TRBV9	TRBJ2-3	CASSVLLAADTQYF
TRBV5-1	TRBJ2-7	CASSLKPSRTGEVGYEQYF
TRBV18	TRBJ1-1	CASSRNSMEASTEAFF
TRBV6-6	TRBJ2-3	CASSPSGAGTDTQYF
TRBV28	TRBJ2-5	CASSTPETQYF
TRBV19	TRBJ2-1	CASSTLALTGLNEQFF
TRBV4-1	TRBJ2-1	CASSQGTMRETKNEQFF
TRBV11-2	TRBJ2-7	CASSNPRDYEQYF
TRBV2	TRBJ2-5	CASSEQGAMETQYF
TRBV5-1	TRBJ2-1	CASSLTSGGGHEQFF
TRBV29-1	TRBJ1-4	CSIRQGGSTNEKLFF
TRBV18	TRBJ2-1	CASSPNDFPGNEQFF
TRBV5-1	TRBJ2-3	CARFLAGISTDTQYF
TRBV30	TRBJ1-3	CAWSVFGDTIYF
TRBV4-1	TRBJ1-5	CASSQVIIGTDRNQPQHF
TRBV30	TRBJ2-1	CAWSGWYSYNEQFF
TRBV9	TRBJ2-5	CASSYGTGSETQYF
TRBV9	TRBJ1-5	CASSTGQGRDQPQHF
TRBV30	TRBJ1-2	CAWSVGGSGYTF
TRBV10-2	TRBJ2-3	CASSELRGAGDTQYF
TRBV9	TRBJ2-1	CASSVSAGVKTNEQFF
TRBV4-1	TRBJ1-1	CASSQVNSKAFF
TRBV6-1	TRBJ1-2	CASRPTYDPNYGYTF
TRBV6-5	TRBJ1-6	CASSYSRDSPLHF
TRBV5-4	TRBJ2-4	CASKLDKAKNIQYF